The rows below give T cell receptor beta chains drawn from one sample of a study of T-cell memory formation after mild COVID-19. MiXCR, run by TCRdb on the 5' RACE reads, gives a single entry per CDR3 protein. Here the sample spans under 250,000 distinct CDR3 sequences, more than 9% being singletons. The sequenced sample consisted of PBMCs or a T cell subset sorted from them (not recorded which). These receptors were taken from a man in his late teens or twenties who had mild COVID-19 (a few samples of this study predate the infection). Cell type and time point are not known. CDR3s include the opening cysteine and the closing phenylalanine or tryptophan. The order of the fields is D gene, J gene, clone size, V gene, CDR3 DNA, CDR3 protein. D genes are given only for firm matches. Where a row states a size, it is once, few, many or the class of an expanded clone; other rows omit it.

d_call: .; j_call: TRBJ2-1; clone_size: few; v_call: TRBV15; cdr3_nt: TGTGCCACCAGCAGAGATCTTCGACTCAATGAGCAGTTCTTC; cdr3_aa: CATSRDLRLNEQFF
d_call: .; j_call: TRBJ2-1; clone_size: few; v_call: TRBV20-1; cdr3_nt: TGCAGCGCACAGAACAACAGGGACCGCGATGAGCAGTTCTTC; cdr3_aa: CSAQNNRDRDEQFF
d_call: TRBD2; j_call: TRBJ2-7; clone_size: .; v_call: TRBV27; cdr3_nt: TGTGCCAGCATCCAGACTAGCGGGGGGGACGAGCAGTACTTC; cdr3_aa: CASIQTSGGDEQYF
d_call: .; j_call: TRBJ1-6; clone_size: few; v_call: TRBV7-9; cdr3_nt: TGTGCCAGCAGCCCGACCGCGGGTTCACCCCTCCACTTT; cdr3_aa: CASSPTAGSPLHF
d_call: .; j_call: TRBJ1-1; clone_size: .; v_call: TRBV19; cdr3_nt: TGTGCCACCGCAACCGGGGAGGGTCAAGGGGGAGCTGAAGCTTTCTTT; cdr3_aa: CATATGEGQGGAEAFF
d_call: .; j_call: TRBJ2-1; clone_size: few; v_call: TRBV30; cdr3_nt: TGTGCCTGGGACCTCGAAGCCTACAATGAGCAGTTCTTC; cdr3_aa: CAWDLEAYNEQFF
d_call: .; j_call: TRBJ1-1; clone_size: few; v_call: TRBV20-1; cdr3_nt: TGCAGTGCTAGAGATCCGGCGGTGAACACTGAAGCTTTCTTT; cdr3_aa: CSARDPAVNTEAFF
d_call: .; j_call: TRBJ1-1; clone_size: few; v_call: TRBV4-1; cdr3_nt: TGCGCCAGCAGCCAAGGATTGAGGAACACTGAAGCTTTCTTT; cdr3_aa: CASSQGLRNTEAFF
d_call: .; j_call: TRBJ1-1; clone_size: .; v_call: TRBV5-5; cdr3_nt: TGTGCCAGCAGCTCATCGGTTCGGGGGGAGGGAACTGAAGCTTTCTTT; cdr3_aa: CASSSSVRGEGTEAFF
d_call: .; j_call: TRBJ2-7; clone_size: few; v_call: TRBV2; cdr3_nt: TGTGCCAGCAAAGTCAGGGGTGGCGACGAGCAGTACTTC; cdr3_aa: CASKVRGGDEQYF
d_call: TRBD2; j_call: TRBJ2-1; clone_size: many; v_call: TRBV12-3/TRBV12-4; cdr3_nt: TGTGCCACCTGCGGGGGGGCCTCATACAATGAGCAGTTCTTC; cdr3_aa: CATCGGASYNEQFF
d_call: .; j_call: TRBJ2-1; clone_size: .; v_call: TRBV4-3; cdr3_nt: TGCGCCAGCAGCCAAGATAGCAGCAGCTCCTACAATGAGCAGTTCTTC; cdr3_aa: CASSQDSSSSYNEQFF
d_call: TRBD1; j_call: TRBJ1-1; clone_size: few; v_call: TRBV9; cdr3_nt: TGTGCCAGCAGCGCTACTATGGGACAGAGTAACACTGAAGCTTTCTTT; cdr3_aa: CASSATMGQSNTEAFF
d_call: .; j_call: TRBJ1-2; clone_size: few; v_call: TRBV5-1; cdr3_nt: TGCGCCAGCAGCCGAAGCAGGGCAGAATATGGCTACACCTTC; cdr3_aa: CASSRSRAEYGYTF
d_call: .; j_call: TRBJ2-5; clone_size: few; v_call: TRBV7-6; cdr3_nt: TGTGCCAGCAGCTCGTCTCCCCAAGAGACCCAGTACTTC; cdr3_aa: CASSSSPQETQYF
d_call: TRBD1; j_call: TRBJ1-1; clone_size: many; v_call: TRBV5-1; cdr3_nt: TGCGCCAGCAGCTGGGGGACAGGGGTGGTGTACACTGAAGCTTTCTTT; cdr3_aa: CASSWGTGVVYTEAFF
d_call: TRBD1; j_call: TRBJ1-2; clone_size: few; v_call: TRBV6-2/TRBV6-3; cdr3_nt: TGTGCCAGCAGCTCCTGGGGGACAGCCTATGGCTACACCTTC; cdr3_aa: CASSSWGTAYGYTF
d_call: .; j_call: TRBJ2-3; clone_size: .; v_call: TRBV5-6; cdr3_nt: TGTGCCAGCAGCTTTTCATCAGCGTCTTCAAGTAGGACAGATACGCAGTATTTT; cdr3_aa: CASSFSSASSSRTDTQYF
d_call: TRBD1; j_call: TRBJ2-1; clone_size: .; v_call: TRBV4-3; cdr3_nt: TGCGCCAGCAGCCAAGATCCGTACAGGGGCAATGAGCAGTTCTTC; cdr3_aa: CASSQDPYRGNEQFF
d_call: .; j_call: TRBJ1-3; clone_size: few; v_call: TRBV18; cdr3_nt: TGTGCCAGCTCACCACGGGGACTCGGAGCCACCATATATTTT; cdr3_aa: CASSPRGLGATIYF